The next 8 T cell receptor beta chains were all read from a single sample in a study of T cells and Merkel cell carcinoma outcomes. Only in-frame clones appear in the TCRdb table, and some are missing; sequencing was by immunoSEQ multiplex PCR. The repertoire holds 9,000 to 10,000 clones, with less than 90% as singletons. The source material was tumor tissue from Merkel cell carcinoma. Receptors originate from a human donor with Merkel cell carcinoma.

The CDR3 region is CASSIRPGQGLNTEAFF. In DNA form, the CDR3 reads TGTGCCAGTAGTATCCGCCCGGGACAGGGGTTGAACACTGAAGCTTTCTTT. The chain recombines TRBV19 with TRBJ1-1; 10 nucleotides line up with TRBD1. Per germline, CDR1 LNHDA and CDR2 SQIVND (reference sequence). The CDR3 has 17 residues. Trimming at V came to 3 bases and at J to 0 bases, leaving 7 bases not matched to a gene.

The chain employs TRBV6-5 and TRBJ2-7, with 8 bases that match TRBD1. Germline CDR1 reads MNHEY; CDR2 reads SVGAGI. The CDR3 length is 12 residues. V was pared by 6 bases and J by 2 bases, with 0 bases of the junction left unmatched. The CDR3 coding sequence is TGTGCCAGCAGGACAGGGGCCTACGAGCAGTACTTC. Its translation is CASRTGAYEQYF.

The CDR3, as DNA: TGCGCCAGCAGCTTGGGGGGACCTTACAATGAGCAGTTCTTC. It codes for CASSLGGPYNEQFF. This chain uses TRBV5-1 with TRBJ2-1, with D possibly called TRBD1 or TRBD2 (5 bases each). This CDR3 has 14 amino acids. Germline V lookup: CDR1 SGHRS, CDR2 YFSETQ. V gave up 0 bases and J gave up 4 bases, with 8 bases separating them.

The V call is TRBV7-6, the J call TRBJ2-5, with TRBD2 as a possible D gene (6 bases). The CDR3 has 15 residues. V lost 4 bases and J 5 bases, leaving 17 bases between the germline ends. In germline, CDR1 is SGHVS, CDR2 FNYEAQ. CDR3 sequence (DNA): TGTGCCAGCAGCTCGTCCCATGGGAGCGGGGAGACCCAGTACTTC. Encoded protein: CASSSSHGSGETQYF.

V usage is TRBV6-5 and J usage is TRBJ2-5; tentatively, D is TRBD2 (5 bases). CDR3 size: 13 residues. Trimming took off 7 bases at V and 3 bases at J, with 12 bases between the two ends. CDR1 is MNHEY, CDR2 SVGAGI, per germline. CDR3 in amino acids: CASTYGIEETQYF. CDR3 DNA: TGTGCCAGCACCTACGGGATAGAAGAGACCCAGTACTTC.

The chain uses TRBV18 and TRBJ2-7; 10 bases agree with TRBD1. CDR3 length equals 14 residues. J was trimmed by 6 bases and V by 1 base; bases with no gene match: 3. Germline V gene lookup returns CDR1 KGHSH and CDR2 LQKENI. The CDR3 reads CASSPQGQGFEQYF. In DNA, the CDR3 is TGTGCCAGCTCACCACAGGGACAGGGGTTCGAGCAGTACTTC.

The CDR3 region has the DNA TGTGCCAGCAGCTTCTACACAGGGGTGACGATTCAAGAGACCCAGTACTTC. Translating gives CASSFYTGVTIQETQYF. The chain joins TRBV11-2 to TRBJ2-5; 7 bases align to TRBD1. The CDR3 runs to 17 residues. The germline CDR1 and CDR2 sequences are SGHAT and FQNNGV. V dropped 3 bases and J dropped 2; count of bases not matched to a gene: 12. Drawing the rest from reference TRBV11-2 and TRBJ2-5, the complete variable domain is EAGVAQSPRYKIIEKRQSVAFWCNPISGHATLYWYQQILGQGPKLLIQFQNNGVVDDSQLPKDRFSAERLKGVDSTLKIQPAKLEDSAVYLCASSFYTGVTIQETQYFGPGTRLLVL.

The rearrangement joins TRBV18 to TRBJ2-7, with 7 bases fitting TRBD1. Trimming at V came to 1 base and at J to 5 bases, leaving 8 bases not matched to a gene. The CDR3 totals 15 residues. The germline V gene has CDR1 KGHSH and CDR2 LQKENI. CDR3 sequence (DNA): TGTGCCAGCTCACCACGCCAGGGGGATACGGACGAGCAGTACTTC. As protein: CASSPRQGDTDEQYF. Full variable domain (missing parts from reference TRBV18 and TRBJ2-7): NAGVMQNPRHLVRRRGQEARLRCSPMKGHSHVYWYRQLPEEGLKFMVYLQKENIIDESGMPKERFSAEFPKEGPSILRIQQVVRGDSAAYFCASSPRQGDTDEQYFGPGTRLTVT.